Below, 12 T cell receptor beta chains from the same sample are listed, as sequenced in a study of tumor and adjacent non-tumor tissue in lung cancer. No cell sorting was done before RNA was extracted from the tissue. Distant lung tissue was collected more than 3 cm away from the tumor edge. A modified ARM-PCR protocol with three rounds of nested PCR amplified TCRbeta. TCRdb re-called the multiplex PCR reads with MiXCR, one entry per CDR3 protein. The repertoire holds over 100,000 distinct CDR3 sequences, with 60% to 65% as singletons. Sequences were obtained from distant non-tumor lung tissue. Receptors originate from a man in his sixties with non-small cell lung cancer.

This clonotype was seen only a few times. The chain couples TRBV28 to TRBJ1-2; D gene unclear. The V end lost 5 bases, the J end lost 4 bases, and 14 bases lay between the germline ends. The CDR3 totals 14 residues. Germline V lookup: CDR1 MDHEN, CDR2 SYDVKM. This chain's CDR3 is CASSPLSWGYGYTF. The CDR3 DNA follows: TGTGCCAGCAGTCCATTATCTTGGGGCTATGGCTACACCTTC.

The chain employs TRBV12-5 and TRBJ2-1; TRBD2 agrees at 11 bases. The CDR3 spans 19 residues. With 3 bases clipped from V and 7 bases from J, the junction kept 17 bases outside the gene matches. Per the germline V gene, CDR1 is LGHNT and CDR2 is FRNRAP. In nucleotides, the CDR3 is TGTGCTAGTGGTTTTTGGGGTACTAGCGGGAGCTTGAAGACGAATGAGCAGTTCTTC. Protein: CASGFWGTSGSLKTNEQFF.

This clonotype has just a few counts. A junction end diverges from the germline sequence, so it may reflect a read error. This chain joins TRBV7-9 and TRBJ1-1; no reliable D call. Germline CDR1 reads SEHNR; CDR2 reads FQNEAQ (reference sequence). The CDR3 consists of 18 residues. The CDR3 is CASSPRRRIFPPNTKAFF. CDR3 nucleotide sequence: TGTGCCAGCAGCCCTCGGCGGAGGATTTTTCCGCCGAACACTAAAGCTTTCTTT.

This clonotype was seen a few times. The junction differs from germline at one of its ends, possibly a read error. J is TRBJ2-1 and V is TRBV11-2, with a tentative D call TRBD1 (6 bases). Germline V lookup: CDR1 SGHAT, CDR2 FQNNGV. The CDR3 consists of 15 residues. The CDR3 DNA reads as TGTGCTAGCAGCCCCCGATTTGGAGCGGACAGTGAGCAGTTCTTC. Residues: CASSPRFGADSEQFF.

Remarks on this clonotype: At one end, the junction sequence differs from germline, possibly due to a read error. The rearrangement links TRBV11-3 to TRBJ2-1; D is perhaps TRBD2 (6 bases). Germline CDR1 and CDR2: SGHNT and YENEEA. The CDR3 loop spans 18 amino acids. CDR3 amino acids: CASSLDLLAGEFYNEQLF. The CDR3 nucleotides read TGTGCCAGCAGCCTAGATTTACTAGCAGGAGAGTTCTACAATGAGCAGCTCTTC.

To note about this clonotype: It may be a read error: a sequence one base away is much more abundant. The chain couples TRBV5-6 to TRBJ2-1; 9 nucleotides line up with TRBD1. The CDR3 extends over 13 amino acids. Germline CDR1 is SGHDT and CDR2 is YYEEEE. CDR3 bases: TGTGTCAGCAGCGGGACAGGGTACAATGAGCAGTTCTTC. This codes for CVSSGTGYNEQFF.

The chain is built from TRBV10-3 and TRBJ2-5; 12 bases map to TRBD1. CDR3 size: 15 residues. J was trimmed by 2 bases and V by 10 bases; bases with no gene match: 8. Germline V gene lookup returns CDR1 ENHRY and CDR2 SYGVKD. This CDR3 reads CATIRDRGPQETQYF. The DNA for the CDR3 is TGTGCCACAATCCGGGACAGGGGGCCTCAAGAGACCCAGTACTTC.

For this clonotype: One end of the junction fails to match germline, which may point to a read error. The chain recombines TRBV6-2 or TRBV6-3 with TRBJ1-5, with 7 bases matching TRBD1. This CDR3 comprises 17 residues. Germline CDR1 MNHEY, CDR2 SVGEGT. The CDR3 here is CVSSPSTGASGSQPQHF. CDR3 nucleotide sequence: TGTGTCAGCAGCCCTAGTACAGGGGCCTCCGGCTCACAGCCCCAGCATTTT.

This clonotype was detected many times. This chain connects TRBV6-2 or TRBV6-3 to TRBJ1-4; TRBD1 aligns across 7 bases. V lost 4 bases to trimming and J lost 5 bases; unmatched junction nucleotides: 4. CDR3 length: 14 residues. Germline CDR1 MNHEY, CDR2 SVGEGT. In DNA form, the CDR3 reads TGTGCCAGCAGTTCAGGGGGACACAATGAAAAACTGTTTTTT. Amino acid sequence: CASSSGGHNEKLFF.

This clonotype has a handful of counts. At one end, the junction sequence differs from germline, possibly due to a read error. This sequence joins TRBV11-1 and TRBJ2-5; weak D call: TRBD1 (6 bases). The germline V gene encodes CDR1 SGHAT and CDR2 FQDESV (reference sequence). The CDR3 consists of 16 residues. CDR3 loop: CTSSPGVGQKEETQYF. CDR3 coding DNA: TGTACCAGCAGCCCAGGAGTCGGACAGAAAGAAGAGACCCAGTACTTC.

This clonotype was recorded many times. The chain couples TRBV7-9 to TRBJ1-2, with a tentative D call TRBD1 (6 bases). The CDR3 has 14 amino acids. CDR1 and CDR2 from the germline V gene are SEHNR and FQNEAQ (reference sequence). V was shortened by 5 bases and J by 5 bases, with 15 bases between the two germline ends. CDR3 amino acids: CASSHRDTRYGYTF. CDR3 sequence (DNA): TGTGCCAGCAGCCACCGGGACACTAGATATGGCTACACCTTC. Looking up the rest from reference TRBV7-9 and TRBJ1-2 gives the full variable domain: DTGVSQNPRHKITKRGQNVTFRCDPISEHNRLYWYRQTLGQGPEFLTYFQNEAQLEKSRLLSDRFSAERPKGSFSTLEIQRTEQGDSAMYLCASSHRDTRYGYTFGSGTRLTVV.

Remarks on this clonotype: A clone one base away is much larger, so this may be a read error. This chain uses TRBV7-2 with TRBJ2-7; 9 nucleotides align to TRBD1. This CDR3 region has 14 residues. Germline-derived CDR1 and CDR2 are SGHTA and FQGNSA. J was trimmed by 6 bases and V by 7 bases; bases with no gene match: 10. This chain's CDR3 is CASNFTGQGGEQYF. The CDR3, as DNA: TGTGCCAGCAACTTCACGGGACAGGGTGGCGAGCAGTACTTC.